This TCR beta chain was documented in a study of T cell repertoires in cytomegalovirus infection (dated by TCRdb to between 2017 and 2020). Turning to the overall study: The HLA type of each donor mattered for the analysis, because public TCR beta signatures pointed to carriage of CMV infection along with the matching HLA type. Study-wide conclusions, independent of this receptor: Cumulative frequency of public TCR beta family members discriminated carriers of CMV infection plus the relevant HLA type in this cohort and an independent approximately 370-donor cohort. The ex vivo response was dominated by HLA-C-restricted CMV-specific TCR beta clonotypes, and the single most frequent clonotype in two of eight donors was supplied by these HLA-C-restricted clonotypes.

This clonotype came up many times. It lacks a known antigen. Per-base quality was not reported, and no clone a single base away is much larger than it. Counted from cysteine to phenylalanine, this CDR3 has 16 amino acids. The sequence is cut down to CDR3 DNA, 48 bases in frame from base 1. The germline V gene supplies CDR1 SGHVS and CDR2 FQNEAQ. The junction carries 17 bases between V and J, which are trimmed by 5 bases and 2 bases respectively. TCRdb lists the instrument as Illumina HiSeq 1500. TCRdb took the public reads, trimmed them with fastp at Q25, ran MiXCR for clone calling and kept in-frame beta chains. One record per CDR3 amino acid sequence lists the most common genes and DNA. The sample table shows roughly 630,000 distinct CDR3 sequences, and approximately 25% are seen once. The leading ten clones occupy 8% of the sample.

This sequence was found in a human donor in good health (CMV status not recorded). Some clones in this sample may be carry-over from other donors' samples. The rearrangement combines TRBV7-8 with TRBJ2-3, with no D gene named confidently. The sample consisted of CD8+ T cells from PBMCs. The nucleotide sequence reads TGTGCCAGCAGCCCCCGGTCTGGCGGTTACACAGATACGCAGTATTTT. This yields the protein CASSPRSGGYTDTQYF.